A selection of T cell receptor beta chains follows, all from one sample in a study of tumor-infiltrating lymphocytes in primary liver carcinoma. TCRdb passed the multiplex PCR reads through MiXCR, listing each CDR3 protein once. The data show about 310,000 distinct CDR3 sequences, 50% to 75% seen once. Sequencing was performed on peripheral blood. The receptors were sampled from a woman in her twenties or thirties with primary liver carcinoma and hepatitis B virus infection. Both conserved end residues are part of each CDR3. Fields, in order: J gene, clone size, D gene, V gene, CDR3 protein, CDR3 DNA. A D gene is named only where the DNA matches it firmly. Some rows have no size entry. The others give once, few or many, or a class for an expanded clone.

TRBJ1-6,NA,TRBD1,TRBV6-6,CVSSLSLTGNDSPLHF,TGTGTCAGCAGTCTGAGCTTGACAGGGAATGATTCACCCCTCCACTTT
TRBJ2-2,NA,NA,TRBV11-1,CTSSNLRDRGLAAGELFF,TGTACCAGCAGCAATCTCCGGGACAGGGGACTAGCAGCCGGGGAGCTGTTTTTT
TRBJ2-1,many,TRBD2,TRBV11-2,CASSHPTSGSDSSYNEQFF,TGTGCCAGCAGCCATCCAACCAGCGGGAGCGATAGCTCCTACAATGAGCAGTTCTTC
TRBJ1-1,NA,NA,TRBV6-1,CASRDNVNTEAFF,TGTGCCAGTAGGGACAACGTTAACACTGAAGCTTTCTTT
TRBJ2-6,many,NA,TRBV29-1,CSVGTGNSGANVLTF,TGCAGCGTGGGGACGGGGAACTCTGGGGCCAACGTCCTGACTTTC
TRBJ2-3,NA,NA,TRBV6-2/TRBV6-3,CASSSPTHGHTHTQYF,TGTGCCAGCAGCTCCCCTACACATGGCCATACGCATACGCAGTATTTT
TRBJ2-1,few,TRBD1,TRBV12-3/TRBV12-4,CASSLSDRGNEQFF,TGTGCCAGCAGTTTATCAGACAGGGGCAATGAGCAGTTCTTC
TRBJ2-7,few,TRBD2,TRBV12-3/TRBV12-4,CDSRSGTSGSYEQYF,TGTGACAGCAGATCCGGGACTAGCGGCTCCTACGAACAGTACTTC
TRBJ1-5,NA,NA,TRBV12-3/TRBV12-4,CASSFIGNNQPQHF,TGTGCCAGTAGTTTTATCGGTAACAATCAGCCCCAGCATTTT
TRBJ2-3,many,NA,TRBV12-3/TRBV12-4,CASSLGPTRDRTHTQYF,TGTGCCAGCAGTTTAGGTCCCACTAGGGATCGTACACATACGCAGTATTTT
TRBJ2-5,many,NA,TRBV29-1,CSVAGAQLPETQYF,TGCAGCGTTGCGGGGGCGCAACTCCCAGAGACCCAGTACTTC
TRBJ1-6,NA,TRBD1,TRBV12-3/TRBV12-4,CASRRGRGLSESPLHF,TGTGCCAGCAGACGGGGCAGGGGGCTGTCGGAATCACCCCTCCACTTT
TRBJ2-1,many,TRBD2,TRBV11-2,CASSSSAAGGRNEQFF,TGTGCCAGCAGCTCCTCGGCCGCGGGAGGTCGAAATGAGCAGTTCTTC
TRBJ1-2,many,NA,TRBV6-5,CASRTGSYGYTF,TGTGCCAGCAGGACAGGAAGCTATGGCTACACCTTC
TRBJ2-3,NA,NA,TRBV6-2/TRBV6-3,CASNSRRLVGADTQYF,TGTGCCAGCAACTCAAGACGGCTAGTGGGAGCCGATACGCAGTATTTT
TRBJ2-1,NA,TRBD1,TRBV24-1,CATSEGAKTVNDQFF,TGTGCCACCTCTGAGGGGGCCAAGACGGTCAATGATCAGTTCTTC
TRBJ2-1,NA,TRBD2,TRBV7-8,CASSPETSGSYNEQFF,TGTGCCAGCAGCCCCGAGACTAGCGGCTCCTACAATGAGCAGTTCTTC
TRBJ2-7,NA,TRBD1,TRBV29-1,CSAGQGVYERYF,TGCAGCGCGGGACAGGGTGTCTACGAGCGGTACTTC
TRBJ1-3,NA,NA,TRBV29-1,CSVEAGNTMYF,TGTAGCGTTGAAGCCGGAAACACCATGTATTTT
TRBJ2-7,NA,TRBD2,TRBV28,CASRNSGTSGYEQYF,TGTGCCAGCAGGAACTCCGGGACTAGCGGCTACGAGCAGTACTTC
TRBJ2-1,NA,NA,TRBV10-2,CASSGPQGSGCNEQFF,TGCGCCAGCAGTGGTCCGCAGGGTAGTGGTTGCAATGAGCAGTTCTTC
TRBJ1-1,few,NA,TRBV7-8,CASSPRSGNTEAFF,TGTGCCAGCAGCCCAAGGAGCGGGAACACTGAAGCTTTCTTT
TRBJ1-2,NA,NA,TRBV4-3,CASSQDTQGGGYGYTF,TGCGCCAGCAGCCAAGACACCCAAGGGGGGGGCTATGGCTACACCTTC
TRBJ1-5,NA,NA,TRBV30,CAWSALRGGGNQPQHF,TGTGCCTGGAGTGCCCTCCGGGGGGGGGGCAATCAGCCTCAGCATTTT
TRBJ2-7,NA,NA,TRBV4-1,CASSQEYQRSDGYEQYF,TGCGCCAGCAGCCAAGAATACCAAAGGTCCGACGGATACGAGCAGTACTTC
TRBJ2-2,NA,NA,TRBV30,CAWSAGANTGELFF,TGTGCCTGGAGTGCGGGGGCGAACACCGGGGAGCTGTTTTTT
TRBJ2-7,many,TRBD1,TRBV11-3,CASSGQGYYEQYF,TGTGCCAGCAGCGGACAGGGATACTACGAGCAGTACTTC
TRBJ2-5,NA,TRBD2,TRBV10-2,CTSSEDAAFLAGGPRTQYF,TGCACCAGCAGTGAGGATGCCGCCTTCCTAGCGGGAGGGCCCAGGACCCAGTACTTC
TRBJ2-7,few,TRBD2,TRBV6-5,CASSYSGSGRNYEQYF,TGTGCCAGCAGTTACTCCGGGAGCGGGAGAAATTACGAGCAGTACTTC
TRBJ1-4,many,NA,TRBV4-3,CASSQGRVDEKLFF,TGCGCCAGCAGCCAAGGCAGGGTTGATGAAAAACTGTTTTTT
TRBJ2-1,NA,NA,TRBV6-2/TRBV6-3,CASKEYCHEQFF,TGTGCCAGCAAGGAATACTGCCATGAGCAATTCTTC
TRBJ2-3,NA,NA,TRBV11-2,CASNRRSPDTQYF,TGTGCCAGCAACAGGAGGTCCCCAGATACACAGTATTTT
TRBJ1-5,many,TRBD1,TRBV12-3/TRBV12-4,CASSGITGVGNQPQHF,TGTGCCAGCAGTGGCATTACAGGGGTTGGCAATCAGCCCCAGCATTTT
TRBJ2-3,NA,NA,TRBV5-5,CASSRLGSTDTQYF,TGTGCCAGCAGCCGACTGGGGAGCACAGATACGCAGTATTTT
TRBJ1-1,NA,TRBD1,TRBV6-1,CAARPGQGYTEAFF,TGTGCCGCGAGACCGGGACAGGGCTACACTGAAGCTTTCTTT
TRBJ2-1,NA,NA,TRBV29-1,CSVSNGMYNEQSF,TGCAGCGTTTCTAACGGGATGTACAATGAGCAGTCCTTC
TRBJ2-7,NA,NA,TRBV20-1,CSARASRFPYEQCF,TGCAGTGCTAGAGCTAGCAGATTCCCCTACGAGCAGTGCTTC
TRBJ2-7,few,TRBD1,TRBV30,CAWSVGQGAGAQYF,TGTGCCTGGAGTGTTGGGCAGGGGGCAGGGGCGCAGTACTTC
TRBJ1-5,NA,NA,TRBV7-8,CDSSLSDSINQPQHF,TGTGACAGCAGCTTATCAGATTCAATCAATCAGCCCCAACATTTC
TRBJ1-1,NA,TRBD1,TRBV7-9,CASSFPGQGVSEAFF,TGTGCCAGCAGCTTCCCGGGACAGGGGGTCTCCGAAGCTTTCTTT
TRBJ2-2,medium-sized,NA,TRBV11-1,CASSVLESWTGELFF,TGTGCCAGCAGTGTACTAGAGTCCTGGACCGGGGAGCTGTTTTTT
TRBJ2-6,NA,NA,TRBV5-5,CASSLESAVVWYGANVLTF,TGTGCCAGCAGCTTGGAGAGTGCGGTAGTTTGGTACGGGGCCAACGTCCTGACTTTC
TRBJ1-3,few,NA,TRBV10-3,CAISDPLGGRASGNTIYF,TGTGCCATCAGTGACCCCCTGGGAGGAAGGGCCTCTGGAAACACCATATATTTT
TRBJ2-7,once,NA,TRBV29-1,CSVSGTYEQYF,TGCAGCGTTTCGGGGACCTACGAGCAGTACTTC
TRBJ1-1,many,NA,TRBV6-5,CASSYTRQLNTEAFF,TGTGCCAGCAGTTACACTCGACAGTTGAACACTGAAGCTTTCTTT
TRBJ2-1,NA,NA,TRBV12-3/TRBV12-4,CASSKDGQWSEQFF,TGTGCCAGCAGTAAGGACGGCCAGTGGAGTGAGCAGTTCTTC
TRBJ1-1,NA,NA,TRBV11-2,CASRLTALNTEASF,TGTGCCAGCAGATTGACAGCGCTGAACACTGAAGCTTCCTTT